Each of the 27 T cell receptor beta chains below was sequenced from the same sample in a study of somatic mutations in cytotoxic T cells in rheumatoid arthritis. Generated by immunoSEQ multiplex PCR, the TCRdb table keeps only in-frame clones and is missing some. The data show 7,000 to 8,000 clones, 87% seen once. The sequenced sample consisted of CD8+ T cells sorted from blood. The receptors here all came from a man in his forties with rheumatoid arthritis.

The chain uses TRBV7-8 and TRBJ1-2; 10 bases are shared with TRBD1. The trim removed 1 base at V and 4 bases at J, leaving 3 bases unmatched. The V gene's germline CDR1 is SGHVS and CDR2 FQNEAQ. The CDR3 is made up of 15 amino acids. Here the CDR3 DNA reads TGTGCCAGCAGCTTAGGACAGGGGGCGGTCTATGGCTACACCTTC. It yields the protein CASSLGQGAVYGYTF.

To note about this clone: Other DNA sequences from this sample encode an identical CDR3 as well. The V and J genes are TRBV9 and TRBJ1-6; D is uncertain. Trimming took off 3 bases at V and 7 bases at J, with 8 bases between the two ends. Germline CDR1 reads SGDLS; CDR2 reads YYNGEE. This CDR3 contains 13 residues. The CDR3 loop reads CASSDEINSPLHF. The CDR3 DNA sequence: TGTGCCAGCAGCGATGAGATAAATTCACCCCTCCACTTT.

V and J are TRBV7-6 and TRBJ1-4; D uncertain. Per germline, CDR1 SGHVS and CDR2 FNYEAQ. The CDR3 extends over 15 amino acids. Between the trimmed V and J ends, which lost 5 bases and 8 bases, there was a span of 18 bases. The CDR3 nucleotides are TGTGCCAGCAGCGCCTGGGCCCCCCCTGGGGAAAAACTGTTTTTT. It is translated as CASSAWAPPGEKLFF. The whole variable domain, filled in from reference TRBV7-6 and TRBJ1-4, reads GAGVSQSPRYKVTKRGQDVALRCDPISGHVSLYWYRQALGQGPEFLTYFNYEAQQDKSGLPNDRFSAERPEGSISTLTIQRTEQRDSAMYRCASSAWAPPGEKLFFGSGTQLSVL.

The chain combines TRBV11-2 with TRBJ2-7; the match to TRBD2 covers 10 bases. This CDR3 spans 15 amino acids. Per germline, CDR1 SGHAT and CDR2 FQNNGV. V was pared by 4 bases and J by 2 bases, with 5 bases of the junction left unmatched. The CDR3 reads CASSWASGSTYEQYF. The CDR3 nucleotides read TGTGCCAGCAGCTGGGCTAGCGGGAGTACCTACGAGCAGTACTTC.

The rearrangement uses TRBV4-2 and TRBJ2-2; 11 bases agree with TRBD2. The germline V gene has CDR1 LGHNA and CDR2 YNFKEQ. The length of the CDR3 is 15 residues. V lost 0 bases and J lost 6; bases outside the gene matches: 0. For the CDR3, the DNA is TGTGCCAGCAGCCAAGATAGCGGGGGGGCCGGGGAGCTGTTTTTT. Protein product: CASSQDSGGAGELFF.

This chain's CDR3 is CASSIGNRVDTQYF. The CDR3 nucleotides are TGTGCCAGTAGTATTGGGAACAGGGTAGATACGCAGTATTTT. V gene TRBV19 combines with J gene TRBJ2-3; maybe TRBD1 (6 bases). Germline CDR1 and CDR2: LNHDA and SQIVND (reference sequence). The CDR3 spans 14 residues. The V gene lost 3 bases and the J gene lost 5 bases, with 12 bases spanning the gap.

Comment on this clone: The junction and the germline gene differ at one end; a read error may be behind it. The chain combines TRBV11-3 with TRBJ2-3; D remains unclear. This CDR3 is built from 15 residues. The V gene's germline CDR1 is SGHNT and CDR2 YENEEA. The CDR3 reads CAGSLFAVNTDTQYF. The DNA for the CDR3 is TGTGCCGGCAGCTTATTTGCAGTTAACACAGATACGCAGTATTTT.

The chain links TRBV13 to TRBJ1-1; a weak D match, TRBD1 (6 bases). V lost 2 bases to trimming and J lost 3 bases, with 7 bases between them. CDR1 is PRHDT and CDR2 is FYEKMQ in the germline V gene (reference sequence). The CDR3 sequence is 13 residues long. The CDR3: CASSLTGHTEAFF. CDR3 bases: TGTGCCAGCAGCTTAACAGGGCACACTGAAGCTTTCTTT.

As DNA, the CDR3 is TGTGCCATCAGTGACCAGGGTCCCCACTATGGCTACACCTTC. Translating gives CAISDQGPHYGYTF. The rearrangement joins TRBV10-3 to TRBJ1-2; TRBD1 might be the D (5 bases). The CDR3 sequence is 14 residues long. With 3 bases removed from V and 3 bases from J, the gap between germline ends came to 11 bases. CDR1 ENHRY and CDR2 SYGVKD come from the germline V gene.

This chain uses TRBV9 with TRBJ2-5, with a possible D match to TRBD2 (7 bases). There are 14 residues in the CDR3. V lost 4 bases to trimming and J lost 4 bases, with 14 bases between them. Germline CDR1 is SGDLS and CDR2 is YYNGEE. DNA of the CDR3: TGTGCCAGCAGCTCACAGGGAGGGTCAGAGACCCAGTACTTC. It is translated as CASSSQGGSETQYF.

V and J are TRBV5-1 and TRBJ1-1, with no clear D. V lost 1 base and J 0 bases, leaving 7 bases between the germline ends. The germline gives CDR1 SGHRS, CDR2 YFSETQ. CDR3 length: 14 residues. The CDR3 bases are TGCGCCAGCAGCTTGTTCAGGCTGAACACTGAAGCTTTCTTT. It codes for CASSLFRLNTEAFF.

The table lists this clone with a count of one. CDR3 amino acids: CASSVALAGGITDTQYF. CDR3 nucleotide sequence: TGTGCCAGCAGCGTTGCCCTAGCGGGGGGTATCACAGATACGCAGTATTTT. The chain is built from TRBV9 and TRBJ2-3; 11 bases fit TRBD2. Per the germline V gene, CDR1 is SGDLS and CDR2 is YYNGEE. This CDR3 has 17 amino acids. With 2 bases clipped from V and 2 bases from J, the junction kept 7 bases outside the gene matches.

The chain recombines TRBV14 with TRBJ1-6; D not certain. The CDR3 consists of 16 residues. The germline CDR1 and CDR2 sequences are SGHDN and FVKESK. V was trimmed by 0 bases and J by 7 bases, leaving 13 bases between them. CDR3 sequence reads: CASSQDWAAYNSPLHF. The CDR3 coding sequence is TGTGCCAGCAGCCAAGATTGGGCTGCATACAATTCACCCCTCCACTTT.

J is TRBJ2-1 and V is TRBV29-1, with D unresolved. CDR3 length: 11 residues. Trimming cost V 7 bases and J 3 bases, with 7 bases left between them. Germline loops: CDR1 SQVTM, CDR2 ANQGSEA. The CDR3 region has the DNA TGCAGCGGCGTGAGCTACAATGAGCAGTTCTTC. The encoded protein is CSGVSYNEQFF.

The V gene is TRBV4-1, the J gene TRBJ1-1, with D unclear. With 0 bases removed from V and 6 bases from J, the gap between germline ends came to 14 bases. The CDR3 contains 15 residues. Germline V gives CDR1 MGHRA, CDR2 YSYEKL. CDR3 DNA sequence: TGCGCCAGCAGCCAAGAGGCGCGAGGGTCCCCTGAAGCTTTCTTT. Amino acids: CASSQEARGSPEAFF.

The V and J genes are TRBV7-6 and TRBJ2-2; 7 nucleotides line up with TRBD1. The CDR3 loop spans 16 amino acids. V lost 1 base and J lost 2; bases outside the gene matches: 4. The germline V gene has CDR1 SGHVS and CDR2 FNYEAQ. The CDR3 here is CASSLEAGGNTGELFF. The CDR3 DNA sequence: TGTGCCAGCAGCTTAGAGGCAGGGGGTAACACCGGGGAGCTGTTTTTT. Together with reference TRBV7-6 and TRBJ2-2, the CDR3 gives the full variable domain: GAGVSQSPRYKVTKRGQDVALRCDPISGHVSLYWYRQALGQGPEFLTYFNYEAQQDKSGLPNDRFSAERPEGSISTLTIQRTEQRDSAMYRCASSLEAGGNTGELFFGEGSRLTVL.

This chain links TRBV6-1 with TRBJ2-1; 9 nucleotides align to TRBD1. V lost 6 bases to trimming and J lost 4 bases; unmatched junction nucleotides: 1. CDR3 length: 13 residues. From germline, CDR1 is MNHNS and CDR2 SASEGT. The CDR3 bases are TGTGCCAGCAGGACAGGGGGATACAATGAGCAGTTCTTC. It codes for CASRTGGYNEQFF.

The gene calls are TRBV4-1 and TRBJ1-1; perhaps TRBD1 as D (6 bases). Germline values: CDR1 MGHRA, CDR2 YSYEKL. This CDR3 spans 18 amino acids. V gave up 4 bases and J gave up 6 bases, with 27 bases separating them. The CDR3 is CASSPAVTGRGLAAEAFF. DNA of the CDR3: TGCGCCAGCAGCCCAGCTGTAACAGGGCGGGGGTTAGCCGCTGAAGCTTTCTTT.

The chain combines TRBV2 with TRBJ2-2, with TRBD2 matching over 12 bases. Germline CDR1 is SNHLY and CDR2 is FYNNEI. The trim removed 6 bases at V and 7 bases at J, leaving 12 bases unmatched. This CDR3 region has 17 residues. In nucleotides, the CDR3 is TGTGCCAGCAGAACCCATTCTAGCGGGGGGGCGGTCGGGGAGCTGTTTTTT. Its protein is CASRTHSSGGAVGELFF.

V usage is TRBV7-8 and J usage is TRBJ1-1; D ambiguous. Germline CDR1 reads SGHVS; CDR2 reads FQNEAQ. V dropped 2 bases and J dropped 6 bases, with 22 bases sitting between them. There are 17 residues in the CDR3. The chain's CDR3 is CASSLYPNHPANSEAFF. The CDR3 nucleotides read TGTGCCAGCAGCTTATACCCCAATCACCCCGCCAACTCTGAAGCTTTCTTT.

This chain connects TRBV2 to TRBJ1-4; D not resolved. V lost 0 bases to trimming and J lost 0 bases, with 11 bases between them. Germline CDR1 reads SNHLY; CDR2 reads FYNNEI. This CDR3 has 17 amino acids. The DNA for the CDR3 is TGTGCCAGCAGTGAAGCTGAAACAGAATCAACTAATGAAAAACTGTTTTTT. It codes for CASSEAETESTNEKLFF.

The chain links TRBV4-1 to TRBJ1-3; no reliable D call. Germline V lookup: CDR1 MGHRA, CDR2 YSYEKL. This CDR3 spans 17 amino acids. Trimming stripped 1 base from V and 0 bases from J, with 13 bases between. The CDR3 loop is CASSQGGALSSGNTIYF. The CDR3 nucleotides are TGCGCCAGCAGCCAAGGGGGAGCTTTGAGCTCTGGAAACACCATATATTTT.

The chain recombines TRBV10-2 with TRBJ1-2, with 9 bases lining up with TRBD1. With V trimmed by 6 bases and J by 6 bases, 8 bases remained unmatched. CDR1 and CDR2 (germline): WSHSY, SAAADI. The CDR3 totals 14 residues. The CDR3 sequence is CASRPGTGSDGYTF. The CDR3 DNA follows: TGCGCCAGCAGACCCGGGACAGGGTCGGATGGCTACACCTTC.

The genes are TRBV9 and TRBJ2-3, with TRBD1 as a possible D gene (6 bases). This CDR3 spans 14 amino acids. Germline loops: CDR1 SGDLS, CDR2 YYNGEE. With 3 bases removed from V and 6 bases from J, the gap between germline ends came to 14 bases. This CDR3 is CASSENPGVDTQYF. CDR3 DNA: TGTGCCAGCAGCGAGAATCCAGGGGTTGATACGCAGTATTTT.

This chain joins TRBV10-3 and TRBJ2-1, with 7 positions matching TRBD1. V was clipped by 2 bases and J by 8 bases; unmatched bases: 6. The germline V gene encodes CDR1 ENHRY and CDR2 SYGVKD. CDR3 size: 14 residues. The CDR3 DNA follows: TGTGCCATCAGTGAGGACACAGGGGACCATGAGCAGTTCTTC. Residues: CAISEDTGDHEQFF.

The chain is built from TRBV29-1 and TRBJ1-2; D not resolved. Deletions cut 1 base from V and 4 bases from J, with 7 bases between. Germline V gives CDR1 SQVTM, CDR2 ANQGSEA. This CDR3 spans 12 amino acids. The CDR3 protein is CSVEGELYGYTF. DNA of the CDR3: TGCAGCGTTGAAGGGGAGCTCTATGGCTACACCTTC.

The chain carries TRBV9 and TRBJ2-7; unclear D gene. Germline lookup yields CDR1 SGDLS and CDR2 YYNGEE. V was shortened by 3 bases and J by 0 bases, with 7 bases between the two germline ends. The CDR3 extends over 13 amino acids. Here the CDR3 reads CASSDDTSYEQYF. The CDR3 DNA reads as TGTGCCAGCAGCGACGACACCTCCTACGAGCAGTACTTC. The whole variable domain, remainder taken from reference TRBV9 and TRBJ2-7, is DSGVTQTPKHLITATGQRVTLRCSPRSGDLSVYWYQQSLDQGLQFLIQYYNGEERAKGNILERFSAQQFPDLHSELNLSSLELGDSALYFCASSDDTSYEQYFGPGTRLTVT.